The 10 T cell receptor beta chains below come from one sample, sequenced in a study of T cell responses to AZD1222 COVID-19 vaccine. Only in-frame clones appear in the TCRdb table, and some are missing; sequencing was by immunoSEQ multiplex PCR. The data contain 150,000 or so clones, roughly 91% of them singletons. Sequenced here: peripheral blood, sampled on day 0 of AZD1222 vaccination. These receptors came from an adult in good health.

This chain joins TRBV6-5 and TRBJ1-5; D ambiguous. V dropped 0 bases and J dropped 3 bases, with 9 bases sitting between them. CDR1 is MNHEY, CDR2 SVGAGI, per germline. The CDR3 runs 15 residues. DNA of the CDR3: TGTGCCAGCAGTTACTCGTGGCAGTTCAATCAGCCCCAGCATTTT. The encoded protein is CASSYSWQFNQPQHF.

The chain uses TRBV28 and TRBJ1-2; 9 nucleotides agree with TRBD1. CDR1 and CDR2 from the germline V gene are MDHEN and SYDVKM. V dropped 7 bases and J dropped 4; count of bases not matched to a gene: 10. CDR3 size: 15 residues. CDR3 in amino acids: CASTLPGQGFYGYTF. Here the CDR3 DNA reads TGTGCCAGCACCCTTCCGGGACAGGGTTTCTATGGCTACACCTTC.

V gene TRBV9 combines with J gene TRBJ1-5, with 8 nucleotides matching TRBD1. Germline lookup yields CDR1 SGDLS and CDR2 YYNGEE. The trim removed 5 bases at V and 5 bases at J, leaving 9 bases unmatched. The CDR3 runs to 15 residues. The CDR3 sequence is CASSRGQGAYQPQHF. The CDR3 bases are TGTGCCAGCAGTCGTGGACAGGGCGCCTATCAGCCCCAGCATTTT.

The genes are TRBV9 and TRBJ1-2; TRBD1 is a possible D gene (6 bases). The CDR3 runs to 15 residues. Per germline, CDR1 SGDLS and CDR2 YYNGEE. The V end was cut by 4 bases, the J end by 3 bases, with 16 bases between. CDR3: CASSQTIQGYYGYTF. The CDR3 DNA reads TGTGCCAGCAGCCAAACAATACAGGGCTACTATGGCTACACCTTC.

The J gene is TRBJ1-5, the V gene TRBV9; D call uncertain. The germline CDR1 and CDR2 sequences are SGDLS and YYNGEE. This CDR3 comprises 18 residues. The V end was cut by 0 bases, the J end by 0 bases, with 16 bases between. The CDR3 sequence: CASSVERKLHYSNQPQHF. The CDR3 nucleotides read TGTGCCAGCAGCGTAGAGCGCAAGCTACACTATAGCAATCAGCCCCAGCATTTT.

This clone was picked up one time. The chain combines TRBV7-6 with TRBJ1-4; the match to TRBD1 covers 9 bases. This CDR3 has 16 residues. Germline values: CDR1 SGHVS, CDR2 FNYEAQ. Losses at the gene ends were 5 bases for V and 8 bases for J; bases not matched to a gene: 12. The CDR3 is CASSAKPGQGFEKLFF. CDR3 bases: TGTGCCAGCAGCGCCAAACCGGGACAGGGTTTCGAAAAACTGTTTTTT. Using reference TRBV7-6 and TRBJ1-4 for the parts outside the CDR3, the full variable domain is GAGVSQSPRYKVTKRGQDVALRCDPISGHVSLYWYRQALGQGPEFLTYFNYEAQQDKSGLPNDRFSAERPEGSISTLTIQRTEQRDSAMYRCASSAKPGQGFEKLFFGSGTQLSVL.

This chain links TRBV11-2 with TRBJ2-1; TRBD1 matches 8 bases. The V gene's germline CDR1 is SGHAT and CDR2 FQNNGV. The CDR3 is made up of 16 amino acids. V trimming: 5 bases; J trimming: 9 bases; junction bases outside the gene matches: 15. The CDR3 DNA is TGTGCCAGCAGCCCCCAGGTGGCAGGGGGCACGGGTGAGCAGTTCTTC. Translating gives CASSPQVAGGTGEQFF.

The V and J genes are TRBV7-2 and TRBJ1-5, with 7 bases lining up with TRBD1. In germline, CDR1 is SGHTA, CDR2 FQGNSA. The CDR3 totals 15 residues. V was clipped by 4 bases and J by 3 bases; unmatched bases: 6. This CDR3 reads CASSYGQAFNQPQHF. CDR3 coding DNA: TGTGCCAGCAGCTATGGACAGGCCTTCAATCAGCCCCAGCATTTT.

CDR3 residues: CASSLGDRGWYEQYF. CDR3 in DNA: TGTGCCAGCTCATTAGGGGACAGGGGATGGTACGAGCAGTACTTC. This chain joins TRBV6-5 and TRBJ2-7; the match to TRBD1 covers 10 bases. V lost 8 bases to trimming and J lost 4 bases; unmatched junction nucleotides: 11. Germline CDR1 reads MNHEY; CDR2 reads SVGAGI. CDR3 length: 15 residues.

This rearrangement joins TRBV15 to TRBJ2-1, with 8 bases aligning to TRBD1. V gave up 2 bases and J gave up 4 bases; unmatched junction bases: 4. This CDR3 comprises 15 residues. CDR1 is LNHNV, CDR2 YYDKDF, per germline (reference sequence). CDR3 coding DNA: TGTGCCACCAGCAGACTAGGACAGGGTTACAATGAGCAGTTCTTC. This sequence encodes CATSRLGQGYNEQFF.